Detailed here is one TCR beta chain. Its antigen is unknown. This may arise from a read error, as a much more abundant clone is one base away. The sample is drawn from a study of blood T cells in healthy people across ages. Study-level results: Estimates of total diversity, which came from one million sequenced T cells, were considered to be underestimates. Older individuals had lower TCR beta diversity per million T cells (the decline was roughly linear). Comparison with aged donors showed that long-lived donors had more naive CD4+ cells and higher diversity.

Every sample yielded at least 6.5 million isolated PBMCs. A second roughly 6 to 11 cycle PCR used barcoded and J-beta primers. Each CDR3 protein is one row after TCRdb ran MiXCR on the 5' RACE reads. The sample holds 590,000 or so distinct CDR3 sequences; roughly 31% are singletons and the top ten take approximately 14%. This CDR3 has 13 amino acids. CDR1 is SGHTA and CDR2 is FQGTGA in the germline V gene. The chain uses TRBV7-3 and TRBJ2-7; TRBD1 might be the D (6 bases). The specimen sequenced was blood. This receptor was obtained from a woman aged 80 or older in good health. This CDR3 is CANSLKGEYEQYF. The CDR3 bases are TGTGCCAACAGCTTAAAGGGGGAGTACGAGCAGTACTTC. Variable domain in full (rest from reference TRBV7-3 and TRBJ2-7): GAGVSQTPSNKVTEKGKYVELRCDPISGHTALYWYRQSLGQGPEFLIYFQGTGAADDSGLPNDRFFAVRPEGSVSTLKIQRTERGDSAVYLCANSLKGEYEQYFGPGTRLTVT.